The TCR beta chain under discussion was sequenced for a study of T-cell reconstitution after alpha-beta-depleted transplantation in children. This clonotype has a count of ten or more. There are 15 residues in the CDR3. J gave up 3 bases and V 5 bases, and 7 bases lay outside the gene matches. From germline, CDR1 is LGHNA and CDR2 YSLEER. For TCRbeta, the library was prepared with unique molecular identifiers. TCRdb called the PCR reads again in MiXCR, with one record for every CDR3 protein. Of about 290,000 distinct CDR3 sequences listed, around a tenth are singletons. The genes are TRBV4-3 and TRBJ2-5; 9 bases align to TRBD1. This receptor was identified in a boy under two years old with acute myeloid leukemia, due to receive a stem cell transplant. The specimen was PBMCs, collected before TCRalphabeta/CD19-depleted stem cell transplant. The CDR3 spells CASSYSGTGKETQYF. CDR3 DNA sequence: TGCGCCAGCAGCTACTCCGGGACAGGGAAAGAGACCCAGTACTTC.